The sequence of this TCR beta chain was determined in a study of OX40 agonist ivuxolimab in advanced cancers. Germline V CDR1 and CDR2: KGHSH, LQKENI. The CDR3 length is 13 residues. The ends were cut back, 6 bases at V and 6 bases at J, with 9 bases in the middle. Libraries were prepared by immunoSEQ multiplex PCR; TCRdb keeps only in-frame clonotypes and omits some of them. Of more than 65,000 clones listed, roughly 88% were seen once; the top ten hold around 0.5%. J is TRBJ1-6 and V is TRBV18; no reliable D call. The sample here was CD4+ or CD8+ T cells sorted from blood, taken in a trial of the OX40 agonist ivuxolimab. This TCR was recovered from an adult with an advanced solid tumor such as melanoma, head and neck, liver or kidney cancer. The CDR3 DNA follows: TGTGCCAGCTCGCCGGACGGTAATTCACCCCTCCACTTT. Translating it yields CASSPDGNSPLHF.